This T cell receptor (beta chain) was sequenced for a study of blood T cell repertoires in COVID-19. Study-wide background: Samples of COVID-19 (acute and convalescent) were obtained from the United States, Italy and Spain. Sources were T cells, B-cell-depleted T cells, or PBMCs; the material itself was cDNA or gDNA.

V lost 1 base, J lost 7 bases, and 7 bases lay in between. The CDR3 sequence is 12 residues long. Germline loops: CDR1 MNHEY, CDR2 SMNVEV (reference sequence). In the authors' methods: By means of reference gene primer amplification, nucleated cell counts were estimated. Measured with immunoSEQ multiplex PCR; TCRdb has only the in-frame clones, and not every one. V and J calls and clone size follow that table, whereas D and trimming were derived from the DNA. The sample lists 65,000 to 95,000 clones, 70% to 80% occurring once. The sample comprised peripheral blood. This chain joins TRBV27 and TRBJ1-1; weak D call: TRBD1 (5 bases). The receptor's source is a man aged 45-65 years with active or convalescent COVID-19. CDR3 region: CASSLWGSEAFF. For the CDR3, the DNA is TGTGCCAGCAGTTTATGGGGCAGTGAAGCTTTCTTT.